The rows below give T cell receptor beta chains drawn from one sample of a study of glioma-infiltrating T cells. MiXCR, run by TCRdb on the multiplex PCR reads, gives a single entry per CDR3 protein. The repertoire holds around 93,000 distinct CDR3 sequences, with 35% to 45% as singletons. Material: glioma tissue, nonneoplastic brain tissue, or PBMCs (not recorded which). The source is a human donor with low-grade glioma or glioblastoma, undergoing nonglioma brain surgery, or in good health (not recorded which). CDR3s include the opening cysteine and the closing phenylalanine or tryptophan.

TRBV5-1	CASSLDPSHEQYF
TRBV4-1	CASSLRGAQPQHF
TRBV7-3	CASSLKTSPTDTQYF
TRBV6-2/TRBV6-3	CASAGLAESTDTQYF
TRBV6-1	CASTEGARDTQYF
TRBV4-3	CASSQDRPPDTQYF
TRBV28	CASSGPSGGTTSTDTQYF
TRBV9	CASSEVRGQTEAFF
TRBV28	CASNRGLGSPLHF
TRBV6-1	CASSGGWGYTF
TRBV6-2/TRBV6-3	CASAWTGDTQYF
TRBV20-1	CSAGGMKTEAFF
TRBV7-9	CASSHDGPGYGYTF
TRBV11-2	CASNPVWVSTDTQYF
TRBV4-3	CASSQASRTSATDTRYF
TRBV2	CASDRAGSSDEQYF
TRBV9	CASSPGGNTEAFF
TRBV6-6	CASSYSGAVNHGCTF
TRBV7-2	CASSLVQGHEQYF
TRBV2	CASEQEGANVLTF
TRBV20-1	CSARGTSGGTKEQYF
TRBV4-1	CASTLYGASGISEQFF
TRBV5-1	CASSLIDRDRETQYF
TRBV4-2	CASSQDATANYGYTF
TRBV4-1	CASSLTSERATDTQCF
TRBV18	CASSPGQGAQPQHF
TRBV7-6	CANSPTPMGDTPYEQFF
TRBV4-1	CASSLSEDRADWFGYGYTF
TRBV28	CASVYSEGLVNTGELFF
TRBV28	CASSVGGGYTF
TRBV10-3	CAINQDPSRDNEQFF
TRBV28	CASRRDGSSFSEQFF
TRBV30	CAWSVARTEAFF
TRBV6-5	CVISEQAMETEAFF
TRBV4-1	CASSQDRGGEQFF
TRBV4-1	CASSQEWTGTYNEQFF
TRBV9	CASSVAGKANEKLFF
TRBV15	CATGRGDGRSAEQYF
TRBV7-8	CVSSLGGWSGGTQYF
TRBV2	CASSHPGQGGADTQYF
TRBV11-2	CASSLDRLGSTLNYGYTF